This TCR beta chain stems from a study of human T cells and chemical hapten exposure. In the study overall: Patch testing was performed with 0.01% DPC on the upper back, with reading at 6 days.

V dropped 6 bases and J dropped 2 bases, with 5 bases sitting between them. The CDR3 consists of 11 residues. MiXCR, applied by TCRdb to the RACE reads, yields one record per CDR3 protein. Of 100,000 or so distinct CDR3 sequences in the sample, about a tenth were seen once. Time point described: patch test 2, 6 weeks after DPC sensitization. Treatment specified: therapeutic diphenylcyclopropenone sensitization with weekly scalp DPC. Ten or more counts support this clonotype. Sequencing was performed on whole blood, taken in connection with sensitization to the hapten diphenylcyclopropenone (DPC). This sequence originates from a woman between 40 and 55 years old with alopecia areata. Some clones in this sample may be carry-over from other donors' samples. The chain recombines TRBV12-3 or TRBV12-4 with TRBJ2-7; D gene uncertain. The DNA for the CDR3 is TGTGCCAGCAGCTTCGCCTACGAGCAGTACTTC. Amino acid sequence: CASSFAYEQYF.